This T cell receptor (beta chain) was profiled in a study of CD8 T cells in ankylosing spondylitis. The germline CDR1 and CDR2 sequences are MNHNS and SASEGT. V was trimmed by 7 bases and J by 6 bases, leaving 16 bases between them. This CDR3 has 14 residues. This clonotype was found many times. Antigen specificity is unknown. Quantitative 5'-RACE with molecular barcodes produced the TCR beta libraries. A single record per CDR3 protein comes from TCRdb applying MiXCR to the 5' RACE reads. The data contain tens of thousands of distinct CDR3 sequences, about 10% of them singletons. Study-level points and caveats: Seemingly distinctive of ankylosing spondylitis blood was a TCR beta motif formed by eight highly homologous variants.

The chain combines TRBV6-1 with TRBJ1-5; TRBD1 might be the D (6 bases). The TCR sequence derives from a male donor with ankylosing spondylitis or in good health (not recorded which). Sample: blood, either unsorted or a sorted T cell fraction (not recorded which). The CDR3 loop is CASKSGAGAQPQHF. In nucleotides, the CDR3 is TGTGCCAGCAAGTCGGGGGCCGGCGCTCAGCCCCAGCATTTT.